This TCR beta chain was observed in a study of OX40 agonist ivuxolimab in advanced cancers. Study-wide context: A diagnosis of hepatocellular carcinoma, melanoma, renal cell or head and neck cancer was present in dose-escalation patients. Therapy given before enrollment (anti-PD-1, anti-PD-L1 or anti-CTLA-4) was allowed, and approximately 40% had some. Three patients, one with hepatocellular carcinoma and two with cutaneous melanoma, achieved partial responses. Whole-study findings and limits: Some patients who did not respond also had low normalized T-cell clonal expansion.

Trimming took off 0 bases at V and 6 bases at J, with 9 bases between the two ends. The CDR3 covers 13 residues. The V gene's germline CDR1 is SGHNT and CDR2 YYREEE (reference sequence). Generated by immunoSEQ multiplex PCR, the TCRdb table keeps only in-frame clones and is missing some. Of roughly 61,000 clones in the sample, approximately 88% were seen once. This clone was counted once. Its specificity is not known. The TCR was taken from an adult with an advanced solid tumor such as melanoma, head and neck, liver or kidney cancer. The sample was CD4+ or CD8+ T cells sorted from blood, taken in a trial of the OX40 agonist ivuxolimab. This sequence joins TRBV5-4 and TRBJ2-5, with D tentatively TRBD1 (6 bases). Here the CDR3 reads CASSLVGAQTQYF. The CDR3 coding sequence is TGTGCCAGCAGCTTGGTGGGGGCGCAGACCCAGTACTTC.